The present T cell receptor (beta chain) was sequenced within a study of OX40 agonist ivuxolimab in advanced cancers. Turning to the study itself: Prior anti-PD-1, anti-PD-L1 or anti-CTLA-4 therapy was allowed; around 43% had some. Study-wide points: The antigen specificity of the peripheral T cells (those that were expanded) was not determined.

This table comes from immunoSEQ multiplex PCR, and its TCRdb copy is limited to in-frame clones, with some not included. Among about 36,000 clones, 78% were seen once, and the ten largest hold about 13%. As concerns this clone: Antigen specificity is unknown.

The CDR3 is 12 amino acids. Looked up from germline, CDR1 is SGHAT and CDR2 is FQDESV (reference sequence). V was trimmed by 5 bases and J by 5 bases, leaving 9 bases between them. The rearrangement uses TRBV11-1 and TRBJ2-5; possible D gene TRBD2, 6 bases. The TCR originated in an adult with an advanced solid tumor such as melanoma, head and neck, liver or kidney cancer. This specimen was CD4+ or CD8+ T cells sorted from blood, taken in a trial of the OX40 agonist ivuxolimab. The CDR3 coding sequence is TGTGCCAGCAGCCAGGAGGGGGAGACCCAGTACTTC. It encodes CASSQEGETQYF.